This TCR delta chain was sequenced for a study of delta chains in infants with herpesvirus infections. Across the whole study: A Ugandan infant cohort was followed from birth for primary CMV. Notes on the study in general: The public clonotype appeared only at the first post-infection time point and was absent in uninfected infants.

By share, this clone ranks as large. Its target is unknown. CDR1 and CDR2 (germline): GEAIGNYY, EKD. Unmatched junction bases numbered 3, after V lost 0 bases and J lost 0 bases. There are 18 residues in the CDR3. Reverse transcription of PBMC RNA used primers specific for the gamma and delta chains. TCRdb reanalyzed the RT-PCR reads using CATT. The sample holds some 880 delta-chain clones, under 45% seen once. This clonotype was obtained from a human donor who was a Ugandan infant, either HIV-exposed or HIV-unexposed (not recorded which). Specimen: peripheral blood, collected at time point 2 of longitudinal follow-up. The chain has TRDV2 and TRDJ3; TRDD3 aligns across 8 bases. The CDR3 coding sequence is TGTGCCTGTGACACCGTACTGGGGGGCTCCTGGGACACCCGACAGATGTTTTTC. Residues: CACDTVLGGSWDTRQMFF.